Detailed here is one T cell receptor beta chain. The antigen is unknown. One heparinised blood draw averaging about 110 mL was given by each donor. This record comes from a study of beta chain features in type 1 diabetes. Points from the study as a whole: Researchers report that Type 1 diabetes patients had moderately but significantly shorter TCRB CDR3s across all four CD4+ subsets.

This CDR3 is 17 amino acids long. Germline CDR1 and CDR2: MNHEY and SMNVEV (reference sequence). After removal of 0 bases from V and 0 bases from J, the junction contained 7 bases not matched to a gene. The whole isolated RNA underwent reverse transcription, so sequencing captured expressed TCRB transcripts. The read count averaged about 3.3 million across naive, central memory and regulatory T cell samples. The protocol was immunoSEQ multiplex PCR, while the TCRdb copy is restricted to in-frame clones and leaves out a portion. Found here are 350,000 to 400,000 clones, around 13% of them singletons; the top ten hold 0.0095% to 0.011%.

The sequence was obtained from a woman aged 18-29 years with type 1 diabetes. The chain employs TRBV27 and TRBJ2-7, with 8 bases matching TRBD2. The sequenced sample was naive CD4+ T cells from blood. The CDR3 bases are TGTGCCAGCAGTTTATCTCCACATAGCGGGAACTCCTACGAGCAGTACTTC. It specifies CASSLSPHSGNSYEQYF.